This is a list of T cell receptor beta chains from one sample in a study of breast tumors, draining lymph nodes, adjacent tissues. TCRdb reanalysed the multiplex PCR reads using MiXCR and keeps one entry per CDR3 protein. The sample holds approximately 300,000 distinct CDR3 sequences, more than 30% seen once. Input material: axillary lymph node tissue. The receptor source for this set is a female donor with breast cancer. Some clones in this sample may be carry-over from other donors' samples. CDR3s include the opening cysteine and the closing phenylalanine or tryptophan. The D gene is left open where the match is weak. Some rows mark clone size as missing; the rest say once, few, many or name a class of expanded clone.

TRBJ2-6,16,TRBD2,NA,TRBV19,CASNGLAGGGANVLTF,TGTGCCAGTAATGGACTAGCGGGTGGTGGGGCCAACGTCCTGACTTTC
TRBJ1-2,15,TRBD1,many,TRBV7-9,CASSLGDSLNYGYTF,TGTGCCAGCAGCTTGGGGGACAGTTTAAACTATGGCTACACCTTC
TRBJ2-7,14,NA,many,TRBV24-1,CATSEEGSSYEQYF,TGTGCCACCAGTGAGGAGGGATCCTCCTACGAGCAGTACTTC
TRBJ2-2,16,TRBD1,NA,TRBV7-2,CASSIRGLSRGGEPFF,TGTGCCAGCAGCATCAGGGGGCTGTCCAGGGGTGGGGAGCCGTTTTTT
TRBJ1-6,14,NA,NA,TRBV5-8,CASSSGQAYSPLHF,TGTGCCAGCAGCTCGGGACAAGCCTATTCACCCCTCCACTTT
TRBJ2-1,13,TRBD1,many,TRBV20-1,CSGGDRGYNEQFF,TGCAGCGGTGGAGACAGGGGTTACAATGAGCAGTTCTTC
TRBJ2-5,13,TRBD1,many,TRBV19,CASTSTGSETQYF,TGTGCCAGTACCTCGACAGGGTCCGAGACCCAGTACTTC
TRBJ2-3,15,TRBD1,NA,TRBV12-3/TRBV12-4,CASSLGDSIGDTQYF,TGTGCCAGCAGTTTAGGGGACAGTATAGGAGATACGCAGTATTTT
TRBJ2-7,15,TRBD1,many,TRBV24-1,CATSDTRDRSYEQYF,TGTGCCACCAGTGACACCCGGGACAGGTCCTACGAGCAGTACTTC
TRBJ2-7,14,NA,many,TRBV5-1,CASSLDSFGYEQYF,TGCGCCAGCAGCTTGGACAGTTTCGGCTACGAGCAGTACTTC
TRBJ1-5,14,NA,many,TRBV15,CATSRGAGTQPQHF,TGTGCCACCAGCAGGGGGGCAGGGACTCAGCCCCAGCATTTT
TRBJ1-4,15,NA,many,TRBV6-5,CASTQGYATNEKLFF,TGTGCCAGCACCCAGGGTTATGCAACTAATGAAAAACTGTTTTTT
TRBJ1-5,14,NA,many,TRBV30,CAWSVSFGDQPQHF,TGTGCCTGGAGTGTCAGTTTTGGTGATCAGCCCCAGCATTTT
TRBJ2-6,18,TRBD2,many,TRBV15,CATSRALAGGPGANVLTF,TGTGCCACCAGCAGGGCGCTAGCGGGAGGACCTGGGGCCAACGTCCTGACTTTC
TRBJ2-1,14,NA,many,TRBV5-1,CASRPRTQGGWQFF,TGCGCCAGCAGACCTCGGACCCAGGGAGGTTGGCAGTTCTTC
TRBJ2-5,14,TRBD2,once,TRBV29-1,CSVGGLAGGETQYF,TGCAGCGTTGGAGGACTAGCGGGAGGAGAGACCCAGTACTTC
TRBJ2-7,11,TRBD2,NA,TRBV5-1,CASGGSHEQYF,TGCGCCAGCGGCGGGAGCCACGAGCAGTACTTC
TRBJ2-1,15,TRBD2,many,TRBV9,CASSVLAASYNEQFF,TGTGCCAGCAGCGTGCTAGCGGCCTCCTACAATGAGCAGTTCTTC
TRBJ1-3,11,NA,many,TRBV20-1,CSARVGNTIYF,TGCAGTGCTAGAGTTGGAAACACCATATATTTT
TRBJ2-3,16,NA,many,TRBV9,CASSVGVGRLTDTQYF,TGTGCCAGCAGCGTAGGGGTAGGGCGACTCACAGATACGCAGTATTTT
TRBJ2-3,16,NA,many,TRBV13,CASSPRSAARTDTQYF,TGTGCCAGCAGTCCCCGTAGTGCCGCCCGCACAGATACGCAGTATTTT
TRBJ2-7,15,NA,many,TRBV11-2,CASSLGFSLPYEQYF,TGTGCCAGCAGCTTAGGGTTTAGCCTACCCTACGAGCAGTACTTC
TRBJ2-5,14,TRBD1,few,TRBV28,CASKRTGVVETQYF,TGTGCCAGCAAGAGGACAGGGGTCGTAGAGACCCAGTACTTC
TRBJ1-2,16,NA,NA,TRBV5-4,CASSPGQINPNYGYTF,TGTGCCAGCAGCCCCGGACAGATAAACCCTAACTATGGCTACACCTTC
TRBJ2-3,13,NA,NA,TRBV6-2/TRBV6-3,CASSHSRADTQYF,TGTGCCAGCAGTCACTCGAGGGCAGATACGCAGTATTTT
TRBJ2-7,14,TRBD1,many,TRBV5-1,CASSSRQGADEQYF,TGCGCCAGCAGCTCTAGACAGGGGGCCGACGAGCAGTACTTC
TRBJ2-3,16,NA,many,TRBV4-2,CASSQEGAPRTDTQYF,TGTGCCAGCAGCCAAGAGGGGGCACCCCGCACAGATACGCAGTATTTT
TRBJ1-3,17,NA,many,TRBV11-2,CASSRPVMGRSGNTIYF,TGTGCCAGCAGCCGACCTGTGATGGGACGCTCTGGAAACACCATATATTTT
TRBJ2-3,13,NA,few,TRBV30,CAWNLGGTDTQYF,TGTGCCTGGAACTTAGGGGGCACAGATACGCAGTATTTT
TRBJ2-1,16,NA,many,TRBV20-1,CSASAGSFGQANEQFF,TGCAGTGCTAGTGCAGGTTCCTTCGGGCAGGCCAATGAGCAGTTCTTC
TRBJ2-3,16,TRBD2,many,TRBV11-3,CASSERKREHGDTQYF,TGTGCCAGCAGCGAGCGGAAGCGGGAGCACGGAGATACGCAGTATTTT
TRBJ1-6,13,NA,many,TRBV30,CAWGTTDNSPLHF,TGTGCCTGGGGGACAACCGATAATTCACCCCTCCACTTT
TRBJ1-5,17,TRBD1,many,TRBV19,CASSTAPGTGVNQPQHF,TGTGCCAGTAGTACGGCGCCCGGGACAGGCGTAAATCAGCCCCAGCATTTT
TRBJ2-1,16,NA,NA,TRBV3-1,CASSQVYDRLSDEQFF,TGTGCCAGCAGCCAAGTTTACGACAGGCTTAGCGATGAGCAGTTCTTC
TRBJ1-4,14,NA,many,TRBV20-1,CSASPGALAEKLFF,TGCAGTGCTAGTCCCGGGGCCTTGGCTGAAAAACTGTTTTTT
TRBJ2-3,14,NA,many,TRBV6-5,CASSSYRDPGTQYF,TGTGCCAGCAGTTCCTACCGGGACCCGGGTACGCAGTATTTT
TRBJ2-3,17,TRBD2,few,TRBV4-3,CASSHFLAGGLTDTQYF,TGCGCCAGCAGCCATTTTCTAGCGGGAGGACTCACAGATACGCAGTATTTT
TRBJ2-1,14,TRBD2,NA,TRBV10-2,CAGLRTSGTNEQSF,TGCGCCGGCCTTAGGACTAGCGGGACTAATGAGCAGTCCTTC
TRBJ2-1,14,NA,many,TRBV29-1,CSVESPRVLNEQFF,TGCAGCGTTGAAAGCCCCCGGGTACTGAATGAGCAGTTCTTC
TRBJ1-2,15,NA,few,TRBV6-1,CASRMAGGPNYGYTF,TGTGCCAGCAGAATGGCAGGCGGGCCTAACTATGGCTACACCTTC
TRBJ1-5,14,NA,few,TRBV30,CAWSVGGINQPQHF,TGTGCCTGGAGTGTCGGGGGTATCAATCAGCCCCAGCATTTT
TRBJ2-2,14,NA,many,TRBV5-1,CASNVNRNTGELFF,TGCGCCAGCAACGTCAACAGGAACACCGGGGAGCTGTTTTTT
TRBJ1-4,14,NA,many,TRBV19,CASSWTVNGEKLLF,TGTGCCAGTAGCTGGACAGTGAATGGTGAAAAACTGCTTTTT
TRBJ2-1,13,NA,many,TRBV9,CASSVASYNEQFF,TGTGCCAGCAGCGTAGCTTCCTACAATGAGCAGTTCTTC